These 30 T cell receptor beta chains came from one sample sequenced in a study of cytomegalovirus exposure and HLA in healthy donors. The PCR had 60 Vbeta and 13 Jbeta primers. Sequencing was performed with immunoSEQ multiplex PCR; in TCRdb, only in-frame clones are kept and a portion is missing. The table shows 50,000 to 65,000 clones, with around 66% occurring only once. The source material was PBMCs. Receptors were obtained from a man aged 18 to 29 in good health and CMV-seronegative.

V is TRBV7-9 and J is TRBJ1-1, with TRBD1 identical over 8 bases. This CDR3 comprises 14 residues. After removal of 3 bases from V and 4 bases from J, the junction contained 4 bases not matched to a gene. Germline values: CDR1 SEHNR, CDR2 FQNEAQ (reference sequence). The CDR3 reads CASSLQGAGTEAFF. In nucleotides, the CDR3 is TGTGCCAGCAGCTTGCAGGGGGCGGGCACTGAAGCTTTCTTT.

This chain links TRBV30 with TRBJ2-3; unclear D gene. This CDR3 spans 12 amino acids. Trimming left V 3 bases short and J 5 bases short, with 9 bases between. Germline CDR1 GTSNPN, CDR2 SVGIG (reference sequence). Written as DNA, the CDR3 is TGTGCCTGGAGCGGAGACGGAGATACGCAGTATTTT. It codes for CAWSGDGDTQYF.

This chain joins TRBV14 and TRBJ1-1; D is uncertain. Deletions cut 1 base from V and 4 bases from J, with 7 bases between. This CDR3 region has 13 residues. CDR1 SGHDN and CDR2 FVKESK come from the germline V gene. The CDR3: CASSQVPGTEAFF. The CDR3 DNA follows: TGTGCCAGCAGCCAAGTACCCGGCACTGAAGCTTTCTTT.

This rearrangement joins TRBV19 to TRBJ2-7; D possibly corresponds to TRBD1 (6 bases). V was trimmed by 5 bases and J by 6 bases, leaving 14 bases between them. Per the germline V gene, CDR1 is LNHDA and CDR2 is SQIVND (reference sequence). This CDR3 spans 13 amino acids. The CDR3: CASSWGHSAEQYF. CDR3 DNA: TGTGCCAGTAGTTGGGGGCACTCCGCCGAGCAGTACTTC.

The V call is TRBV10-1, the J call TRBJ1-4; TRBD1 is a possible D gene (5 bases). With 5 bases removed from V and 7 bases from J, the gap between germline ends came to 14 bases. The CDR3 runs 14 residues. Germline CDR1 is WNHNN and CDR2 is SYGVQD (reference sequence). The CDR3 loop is CASSPGFGSEKLFF. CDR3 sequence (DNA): TGCGCCAGCAGTCCAGGGTTTGGAAGTGAAAAACTGTTTTTT.

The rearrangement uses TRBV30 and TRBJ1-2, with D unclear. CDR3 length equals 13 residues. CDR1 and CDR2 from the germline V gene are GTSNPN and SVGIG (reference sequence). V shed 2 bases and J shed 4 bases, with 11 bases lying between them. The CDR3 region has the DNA TGTGCCTGGAGTAGCGCAGAACGCTATGGCTACACCTTC. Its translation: CAWSSAERYGYTF.

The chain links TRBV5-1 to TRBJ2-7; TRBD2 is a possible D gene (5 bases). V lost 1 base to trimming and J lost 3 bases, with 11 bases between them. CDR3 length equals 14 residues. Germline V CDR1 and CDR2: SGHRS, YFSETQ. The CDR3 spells CASSLPGNSYEQYF. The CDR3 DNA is TGCGCCAGCAGCTTGCCCGGGAACAGCTACGAGCAGTACTTC.

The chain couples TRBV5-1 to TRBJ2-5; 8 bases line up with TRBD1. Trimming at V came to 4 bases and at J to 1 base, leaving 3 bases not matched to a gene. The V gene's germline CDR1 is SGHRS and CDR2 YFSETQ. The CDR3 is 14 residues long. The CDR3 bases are TGCGCCAGCAGCCAGGACAGGGCCCAAGAGACCCAGTACTTC. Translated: CASSQDRAQETQYF.

CDR3 amino acids: CASSLRSRGPGFTGELFF. CDR3 DNA sequence: TGTGCCAGCAGCTTGCGGTCCAGGGGCCCTGGGTTTACCGGGGAGCTGTTTTTT. This chain uses TRBV7-8 with TRBJ2-2; tentative D call: TRBD1 (6 bases). Trimming removed 3 bases at V and 5 bases at J, with 22 bases between. Germline assignment: CDR1 SGHVS and CDR2 FQNEAQ. CDR3 size: 18 residues.

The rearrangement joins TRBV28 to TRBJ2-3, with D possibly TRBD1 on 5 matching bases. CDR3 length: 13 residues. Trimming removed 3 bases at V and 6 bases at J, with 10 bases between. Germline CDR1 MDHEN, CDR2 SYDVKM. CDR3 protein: CASSFATEDTQYF. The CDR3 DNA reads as TGTGCCAGCAGTTTTGCGACAGAGGATACGCAGTATTTT.

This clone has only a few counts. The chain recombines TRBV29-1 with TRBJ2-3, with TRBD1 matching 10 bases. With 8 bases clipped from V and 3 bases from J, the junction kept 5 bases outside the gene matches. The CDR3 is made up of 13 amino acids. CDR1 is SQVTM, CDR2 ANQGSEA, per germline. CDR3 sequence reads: CSTDRGLTDTQYF. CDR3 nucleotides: TGCAGCACCGACAGGGGGCTGACAGATACGCAGTATTTT.

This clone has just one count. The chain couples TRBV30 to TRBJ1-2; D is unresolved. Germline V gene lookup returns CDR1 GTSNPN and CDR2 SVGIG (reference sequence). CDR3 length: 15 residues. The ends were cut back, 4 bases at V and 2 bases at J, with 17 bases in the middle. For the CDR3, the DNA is TGTGCCTGGAAAGGAGGTGGACGGGAGAACTATGGCTACACCTTC. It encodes CAWKGGGRENYGYTF.

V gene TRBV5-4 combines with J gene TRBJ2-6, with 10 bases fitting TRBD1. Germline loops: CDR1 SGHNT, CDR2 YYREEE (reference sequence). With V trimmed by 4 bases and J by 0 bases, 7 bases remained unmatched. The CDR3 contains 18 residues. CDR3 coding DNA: TGTGCCAGCAGCGGCCGGGACAGGGGCAGCTCTGGGGCCAACGTCCTGACTTTC. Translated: CASSGRDRGSSGANVLTF.

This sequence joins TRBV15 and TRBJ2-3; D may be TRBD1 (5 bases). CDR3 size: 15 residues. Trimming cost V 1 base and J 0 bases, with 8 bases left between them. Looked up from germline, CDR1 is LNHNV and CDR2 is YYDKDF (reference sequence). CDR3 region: CATSRVTASTDTQYF. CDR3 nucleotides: TGTGCCACCAGCAGAGTGACAGCTAGCACAGATACGCAGTATTTT.

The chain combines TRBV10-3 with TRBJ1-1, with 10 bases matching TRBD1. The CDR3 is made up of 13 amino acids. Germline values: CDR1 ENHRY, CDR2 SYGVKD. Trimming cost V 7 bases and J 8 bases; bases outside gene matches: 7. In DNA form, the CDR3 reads TGTGCCATCACCGGGACAGGGGATGGGGAAGCTTTCTTT. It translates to CAITGTGDGEAFF.

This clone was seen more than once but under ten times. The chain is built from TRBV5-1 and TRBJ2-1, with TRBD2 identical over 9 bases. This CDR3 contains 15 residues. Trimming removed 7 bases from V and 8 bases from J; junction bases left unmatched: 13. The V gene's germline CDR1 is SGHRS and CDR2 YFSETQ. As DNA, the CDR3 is TGCGCCAGCGCCCGGAGGGCTAGCGGGAATGATGAGCAGTTCTTC. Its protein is CASARRASGNDEQFF.

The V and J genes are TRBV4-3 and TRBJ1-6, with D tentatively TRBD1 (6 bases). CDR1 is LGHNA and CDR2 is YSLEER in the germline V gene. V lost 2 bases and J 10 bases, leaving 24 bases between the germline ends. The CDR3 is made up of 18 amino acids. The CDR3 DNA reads TGCGCCAGCAGCCAACTGCGCACAGGGTCCTCAGCAGCCTCACCCCTCCACTTT. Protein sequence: CASSQLRTGSSAASPLHF.

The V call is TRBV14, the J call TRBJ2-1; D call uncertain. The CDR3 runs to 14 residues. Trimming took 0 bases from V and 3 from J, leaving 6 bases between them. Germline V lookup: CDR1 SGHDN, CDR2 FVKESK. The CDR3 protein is CASSQDRSYNEQFF. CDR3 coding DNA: TGTGCCAGCAGCCAAGATCGCAGCTACAATGAGCAGTTCTTC.

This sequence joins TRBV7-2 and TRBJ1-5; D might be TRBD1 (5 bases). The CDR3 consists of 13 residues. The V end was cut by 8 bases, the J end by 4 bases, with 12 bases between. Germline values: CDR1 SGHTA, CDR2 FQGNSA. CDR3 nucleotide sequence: TGTGCCAGCGAACGGGGGGTAAATCAGCCCCAGCATTTT. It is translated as CASERGVNQPQHF.

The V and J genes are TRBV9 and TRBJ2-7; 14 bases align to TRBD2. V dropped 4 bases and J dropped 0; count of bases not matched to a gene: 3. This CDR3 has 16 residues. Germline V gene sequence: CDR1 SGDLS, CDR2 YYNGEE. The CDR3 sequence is CASSSGTSGSSYEQYF. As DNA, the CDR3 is TGTGCCAGCAGCTCAGGGACTAGCGGGAGCTCCTACGAGCAGTACTTC.

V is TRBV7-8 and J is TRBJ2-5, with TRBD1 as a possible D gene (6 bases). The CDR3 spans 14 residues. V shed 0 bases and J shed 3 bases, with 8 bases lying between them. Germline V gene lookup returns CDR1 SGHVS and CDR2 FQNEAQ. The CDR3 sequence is CASSLANREETQYF. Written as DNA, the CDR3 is TGTGCCAGCAGCTTAGCAAACAGGGAAGAGACCCAGTACTTC.

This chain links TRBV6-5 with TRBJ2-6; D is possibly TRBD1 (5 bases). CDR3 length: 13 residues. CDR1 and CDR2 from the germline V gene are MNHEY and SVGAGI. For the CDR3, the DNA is TGTGCAGCCCAGGGCGGTGGGGCCAACGTCCTGACTTTC. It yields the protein CAAQGGGANVLTF.

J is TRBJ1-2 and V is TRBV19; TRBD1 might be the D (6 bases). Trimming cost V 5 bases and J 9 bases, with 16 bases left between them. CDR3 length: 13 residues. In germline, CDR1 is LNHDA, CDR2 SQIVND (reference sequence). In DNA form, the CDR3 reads TGTGCCAGTAGTCCGCCAGCACAGGGTAGCTACACCTTC. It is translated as CASSPPAQGSYTF. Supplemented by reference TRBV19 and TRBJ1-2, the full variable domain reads DGGITQSPKYLFRKEGQNVTLSCEQNLNHDAMYWYRQDPGQGLRLIYYSQIVNDFQKGDIAEGYSVSREKKESFPLTVTSAQKNPTAFYLCASSPPAQGSYTFGSGTRLTVV.

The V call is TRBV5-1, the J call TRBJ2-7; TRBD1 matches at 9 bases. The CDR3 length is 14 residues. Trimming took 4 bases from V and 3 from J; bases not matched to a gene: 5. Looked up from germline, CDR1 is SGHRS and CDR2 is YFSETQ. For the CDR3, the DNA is TGCGCCAGCAGCACCCTGGGACAGGGCTACGAGCAGTACTTC. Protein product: CASSTLGQGYEQYF.

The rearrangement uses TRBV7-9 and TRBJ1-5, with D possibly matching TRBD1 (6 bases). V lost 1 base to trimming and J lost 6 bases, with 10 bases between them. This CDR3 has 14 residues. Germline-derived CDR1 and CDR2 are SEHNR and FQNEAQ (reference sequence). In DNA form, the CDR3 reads TGTGCCAGCAGCTTAGGCGGGGGCATTCAGCCCCAGCATTTT. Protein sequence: CASSLGGGIQPQHF.

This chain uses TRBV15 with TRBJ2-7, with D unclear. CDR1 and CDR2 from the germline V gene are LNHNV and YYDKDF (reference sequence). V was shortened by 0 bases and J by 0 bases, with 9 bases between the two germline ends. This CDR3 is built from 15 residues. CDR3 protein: CATSRDVASSYEQYF. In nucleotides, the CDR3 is TGTGCCACCAGCAGAGATGTTGCCAGCTCCTACGAGCAGTACTTC.

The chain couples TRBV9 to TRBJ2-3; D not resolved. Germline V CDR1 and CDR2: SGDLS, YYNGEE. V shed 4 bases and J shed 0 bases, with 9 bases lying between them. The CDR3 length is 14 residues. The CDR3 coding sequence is TGTGCCAGCAGCCCCCAGACTAGCACAGATACGCAGTATTTT. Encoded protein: CASSPQTSTDTQYF.

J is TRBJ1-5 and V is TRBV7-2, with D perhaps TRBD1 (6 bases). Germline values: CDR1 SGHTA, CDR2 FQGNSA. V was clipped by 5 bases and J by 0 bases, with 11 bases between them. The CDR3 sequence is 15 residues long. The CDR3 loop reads CASSRTVNSNQPQHF. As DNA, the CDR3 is TGTGCCAGCAGCAGGACAGTAAATAGCAATCAGCCCCAGCATTTT.

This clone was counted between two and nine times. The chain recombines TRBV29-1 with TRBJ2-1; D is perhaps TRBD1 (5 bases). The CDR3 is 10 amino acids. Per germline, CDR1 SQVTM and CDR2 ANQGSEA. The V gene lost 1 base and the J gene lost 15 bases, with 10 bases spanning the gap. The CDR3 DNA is TGCAGCGTTGAAGGGCAGGGTATGTTCTTC. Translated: CSVEGQGMFF.

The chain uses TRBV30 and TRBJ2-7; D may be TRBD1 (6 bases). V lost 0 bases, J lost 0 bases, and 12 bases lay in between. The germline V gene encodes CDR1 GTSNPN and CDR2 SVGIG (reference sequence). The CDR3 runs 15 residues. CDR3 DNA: TGTGCCTGGAGTGTAACAGGGCTCCTCTCCTACGAGCAGTACTTC. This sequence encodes CAWSVTGLLSYEQYF.